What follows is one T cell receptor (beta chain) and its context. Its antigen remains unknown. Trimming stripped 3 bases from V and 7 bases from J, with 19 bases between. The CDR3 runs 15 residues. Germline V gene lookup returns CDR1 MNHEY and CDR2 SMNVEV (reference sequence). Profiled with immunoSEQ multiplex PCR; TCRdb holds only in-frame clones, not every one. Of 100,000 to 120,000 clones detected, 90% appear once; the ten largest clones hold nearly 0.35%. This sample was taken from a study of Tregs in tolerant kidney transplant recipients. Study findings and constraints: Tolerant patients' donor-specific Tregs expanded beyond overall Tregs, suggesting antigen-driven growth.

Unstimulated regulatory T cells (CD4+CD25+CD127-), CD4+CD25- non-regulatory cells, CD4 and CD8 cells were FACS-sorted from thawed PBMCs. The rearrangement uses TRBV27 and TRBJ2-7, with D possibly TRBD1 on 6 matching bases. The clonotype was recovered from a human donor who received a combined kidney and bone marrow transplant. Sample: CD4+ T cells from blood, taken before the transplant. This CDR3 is CASSFSFARGGEQYF. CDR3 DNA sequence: TGTGCCAGCAGTTTTAGTTTCGCCAGGGGTGGGGAGCAGTACTTC.